The sequence of this T cell receptor beta chain was determined in a study of blood T cell repertoires in COVID-19. Profiled with immunoSEQ multiplex PCR; TCRdb holds only in-frame clones, not every one. The sample records approximately 190,000 clones, approximately 79% being singletons. Germline CDR1 reads SGHNT; CDR2 reads YYREEE (reference sequence). The V and J ends lost 3 bases and 4 bases, in that order; junction bases with no gene match: 6. The CDR3 length is 14 residues. This chain connects TRBV5-4 to TRBJ2-7, with TRBD2 matching over 8 bases. This clonotype was obtained from a man in his sixties with active or convalescent COVID-19. What was sequenced was peripheral blood. The CDR3 coding sequence is TGTGCCAGCAGCTCGGGGGGGGACCCTTACGAGCAGTACTTC. Its protein product is CASSSGGDPYEQYF.